The clone carrying this TCR beta chain was observed a handful of times. The data stem from a study of T cells in Graves' hyperthyroidism and ophthalmopathy. The J segment lost 0 bases and the V segment lost 5 bases, leaving 15 bases of the junction unmatched. The CDR3 spans 18 residues. Germline assignment: CDR1 SEHNR and CDR2 FQNEAQ (reference sequence). Clinical Activity Scores of at least 3, NOSPECS grades of at least 4 and durations under 3 months characterized ophthalmopathy patients. Clinical symptoms, serum thyroxine and TRAb, thyroid ultrasound and orbital computed tomography together formed the diagnostic basis. RNA transcripts provided the source from which TCR beta CDR3 regions were amplified. The HTBI primer set served for first-round RT-PCR of the TCR CDR3. One entry per CDR3 protein, called by TCRdb with MiXCR from the multiplex PCR reads. The top ten hold over 25% of the sample, which has 400,000 or so distinct CDR3 sequences, over 12% seen once.

The chain combines TRBV7-9 with TRBJ1-1; 7 bases align to TRBD1. Specimen: blood. The sequence came from a middle-aged man with Graves' ophthalmopathy. CDR3 coding DNA: TGTGCCAGCAGCATCACCGGGAGACAGGGAATAATGAACACTGAAGCTTTCTTT. Its translation is CASSITGRQGIMNTEAFF.